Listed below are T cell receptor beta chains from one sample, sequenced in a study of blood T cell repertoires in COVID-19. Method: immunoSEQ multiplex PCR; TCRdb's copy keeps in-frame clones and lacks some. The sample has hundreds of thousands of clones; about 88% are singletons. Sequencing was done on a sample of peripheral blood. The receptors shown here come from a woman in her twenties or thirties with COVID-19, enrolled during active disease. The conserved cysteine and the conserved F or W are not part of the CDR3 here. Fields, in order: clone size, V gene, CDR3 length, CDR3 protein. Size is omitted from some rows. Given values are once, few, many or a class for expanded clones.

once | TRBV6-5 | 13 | ASRLTGTHVTEAF
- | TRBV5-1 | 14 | ASSLYPSSGANVLT
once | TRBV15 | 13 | ATSKGHPMNTEAF
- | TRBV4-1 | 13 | ASSQAAGSQDEQF
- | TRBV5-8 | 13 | ASSLDRTANSPLH
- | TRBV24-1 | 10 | AAQRTGGGYT
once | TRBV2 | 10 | ASSGQYGEQY
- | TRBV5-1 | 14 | ASSLVEGYGTDTQY
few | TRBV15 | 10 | ATSRGTPEQY
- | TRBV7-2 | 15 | ASSLRSGRVYPGELF
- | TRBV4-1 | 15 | ASSQEASGRAGNEQF
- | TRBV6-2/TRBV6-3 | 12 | ASSRLTSLDEQF
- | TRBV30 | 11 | AWNGGVFQPQH
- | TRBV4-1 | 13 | ASSQVLATPSEQY
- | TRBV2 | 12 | ASRSRSGANVLT
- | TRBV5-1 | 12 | ASSPTSGSYEQY
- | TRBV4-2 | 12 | ASSQTSWPYEQY
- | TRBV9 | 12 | ASSASTVPGELF
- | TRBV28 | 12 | ASSPGGVTYEQY
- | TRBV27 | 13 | ASSLSRGDTGELF
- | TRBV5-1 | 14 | ASSLVQREDYNEQF
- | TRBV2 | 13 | ASSEGGQVGEKLF